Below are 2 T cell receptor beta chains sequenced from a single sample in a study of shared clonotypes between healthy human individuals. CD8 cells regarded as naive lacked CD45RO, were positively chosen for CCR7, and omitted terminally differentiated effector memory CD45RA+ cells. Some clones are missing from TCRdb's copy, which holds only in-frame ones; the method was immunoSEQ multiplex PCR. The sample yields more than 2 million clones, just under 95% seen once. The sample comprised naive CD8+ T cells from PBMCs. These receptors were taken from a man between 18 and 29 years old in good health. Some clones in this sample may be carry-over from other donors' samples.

The CDR3 reads CASSFSSGYNEQFF. The CDR3 DNA sequence: TGTGCCAGCAGCTTCTCCAGCGGCTACAATGAGCAGTTCTTC. V gene TRBV5-5 combines with J gene TRBJ2-1; the D gene is possibly TRBD2 (5 bases). Germline V lookup: CDR1 SGHKS, CDR2 YYEKEE (reference sequence). This CDR3 has 14 amino acids. The germline V and J ends were trimmed by 2 bases and 3 bases, with 9 bases remaining between them.

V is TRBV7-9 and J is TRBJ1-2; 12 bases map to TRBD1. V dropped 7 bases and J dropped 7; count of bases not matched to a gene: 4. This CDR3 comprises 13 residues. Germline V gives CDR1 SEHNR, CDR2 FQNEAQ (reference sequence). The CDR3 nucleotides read TGTGCCAGCACTCAGGGACAGGGGGCTGGCTACACCTTC. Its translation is CASTQGQGAGYTF.